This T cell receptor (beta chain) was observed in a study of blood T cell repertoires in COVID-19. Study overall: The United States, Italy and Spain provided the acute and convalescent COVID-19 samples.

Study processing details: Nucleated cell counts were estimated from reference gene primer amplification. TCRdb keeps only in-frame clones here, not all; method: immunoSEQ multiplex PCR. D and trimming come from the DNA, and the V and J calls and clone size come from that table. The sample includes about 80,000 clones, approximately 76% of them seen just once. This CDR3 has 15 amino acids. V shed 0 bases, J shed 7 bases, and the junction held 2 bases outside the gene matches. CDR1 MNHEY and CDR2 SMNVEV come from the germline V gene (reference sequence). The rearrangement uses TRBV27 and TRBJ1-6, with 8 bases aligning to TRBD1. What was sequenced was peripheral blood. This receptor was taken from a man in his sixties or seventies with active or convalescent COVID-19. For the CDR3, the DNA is TGTGCCAGCAGTTTATCGAACAGGGGGAATTCACCCCTCCACTTT. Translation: CASSLSNRGNSPLHF.